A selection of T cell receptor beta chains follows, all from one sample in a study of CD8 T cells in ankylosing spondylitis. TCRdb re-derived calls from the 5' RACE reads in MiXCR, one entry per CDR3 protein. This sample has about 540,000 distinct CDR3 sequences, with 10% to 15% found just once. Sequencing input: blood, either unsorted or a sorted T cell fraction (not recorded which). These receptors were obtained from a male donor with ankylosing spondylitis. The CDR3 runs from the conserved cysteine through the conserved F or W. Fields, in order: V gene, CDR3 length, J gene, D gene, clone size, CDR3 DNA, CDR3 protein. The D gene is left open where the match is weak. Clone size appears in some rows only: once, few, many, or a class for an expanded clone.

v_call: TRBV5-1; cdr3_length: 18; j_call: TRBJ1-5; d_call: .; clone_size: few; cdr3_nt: TGCGCCAGCAGCTTGGAGGGTGAGAGGGCGGGGGGCAATCAGCCCCAGCATTTT; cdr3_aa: CASSLEGERAGGNQPQHF
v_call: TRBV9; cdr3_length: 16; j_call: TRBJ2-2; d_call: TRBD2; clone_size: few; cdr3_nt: TGTGCCAGCAGCGTAGGCCCTAGCGGGAGTGACGGGGAGCTGTTTTTT; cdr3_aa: CASSVGPSGSDGELFF
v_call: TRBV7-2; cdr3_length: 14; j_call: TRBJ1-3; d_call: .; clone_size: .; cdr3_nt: TGTGCCAGCTCAAACCCCGGGACTGGAAACACCATATATTTT; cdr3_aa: CASSNPGTGNTIYF
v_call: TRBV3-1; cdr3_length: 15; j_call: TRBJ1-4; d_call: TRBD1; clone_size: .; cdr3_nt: TGTGCCAGCACCCTTTGGACAGGGGATAATGAAAAACTGTTTTTT; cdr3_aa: CASTLWTGDNEKLFF
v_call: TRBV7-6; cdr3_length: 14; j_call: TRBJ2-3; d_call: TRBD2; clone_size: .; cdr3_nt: TGTGCCAGCACCTTAACTAGCGGCACAGATACGCAGTATTTT; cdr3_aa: CASTLTSGTDTQYF
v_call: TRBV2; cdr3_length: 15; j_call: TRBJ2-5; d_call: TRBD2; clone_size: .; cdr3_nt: TGTGCCAGCGGGGGGCTAGCGGGAGCCCAAGAGACCCAGTACTTC; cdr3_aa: CASGGLAGAQETQYF
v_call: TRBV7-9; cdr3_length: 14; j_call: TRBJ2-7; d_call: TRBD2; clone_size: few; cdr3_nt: TGTGCCAGCACCCTAGCGGGAACCTCCTACGAGCAGTACTTC; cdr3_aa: CASTLAGTSYEQYF
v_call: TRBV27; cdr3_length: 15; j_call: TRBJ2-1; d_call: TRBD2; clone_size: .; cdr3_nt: TGTGCCAGCAGATTCAGTAGCGGGACCTACAATGAGCAGTTCTTC; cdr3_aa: CASRFSSGTYNEQFF
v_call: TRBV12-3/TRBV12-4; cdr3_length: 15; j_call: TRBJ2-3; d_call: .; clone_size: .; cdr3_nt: TGTGCCAGCAGTTTTAACCAGCGGGGCACAGATACGCAGTATTTT; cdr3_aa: CASSFNQRGTDTQYF
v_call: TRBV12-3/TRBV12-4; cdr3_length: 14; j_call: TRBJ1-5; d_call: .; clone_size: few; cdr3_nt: TGTGCCAGCAGCCACGCGGGGTTGGGCCAGCCCCAGCATTTT; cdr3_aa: CASSHAGLGQPQHF
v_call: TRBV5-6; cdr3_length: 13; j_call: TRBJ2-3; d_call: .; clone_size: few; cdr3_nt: TGTGCCAGCAGCGCGGATAGGGGGGATACGCAGTATTTT; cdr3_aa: CASSADRGDTQYF
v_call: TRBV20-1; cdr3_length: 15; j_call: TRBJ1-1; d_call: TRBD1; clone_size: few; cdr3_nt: TGCAGTGCTAGAACTCCTCCAGGGGGGAACACTGAAGCTTTCTTT; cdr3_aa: CSARTPPGGNTEAFF
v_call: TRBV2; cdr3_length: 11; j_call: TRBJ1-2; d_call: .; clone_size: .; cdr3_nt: TGTGCCAGCAGTGTTCTAAATGGCTACACCTTC; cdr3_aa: CASSVLNGYTF
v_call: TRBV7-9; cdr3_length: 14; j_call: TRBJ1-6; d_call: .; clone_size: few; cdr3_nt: TGTGCCAGCAGCGCGGCCGGGGGTGAGTCACCCCTCCACTTT; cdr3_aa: CASSAAGGESPLHF
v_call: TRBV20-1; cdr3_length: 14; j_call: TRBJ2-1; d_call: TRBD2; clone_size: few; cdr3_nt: TGCAGTGCTAGAGGGCGGGAGGGCCGGAATGAGCAGTTCTTC; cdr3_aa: CSARGREGRNEQFF
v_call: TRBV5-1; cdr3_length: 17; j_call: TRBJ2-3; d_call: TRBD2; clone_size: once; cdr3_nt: TGCGCCAGCAGCTTGGCCGCGGGGGAGACCGGCACAGATACGCAGTATTTT; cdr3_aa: CASSLAAGETGTDTQYF
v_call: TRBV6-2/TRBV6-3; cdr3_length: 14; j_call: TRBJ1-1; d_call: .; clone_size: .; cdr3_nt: TGTGCCAGCAGCCTAGGGGGGGTCGGGACTGAAGCTTTCTTT; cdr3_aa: CASSLGGVGTEAFF
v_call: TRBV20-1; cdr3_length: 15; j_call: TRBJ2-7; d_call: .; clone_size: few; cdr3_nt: TGCAGTGCTAGAGATCCTTACGGGTCTTCCTACGAGCAGTACTTC; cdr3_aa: CSARDPYGSSYEQYF
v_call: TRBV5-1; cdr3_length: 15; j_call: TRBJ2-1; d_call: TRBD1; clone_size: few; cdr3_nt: TGCGCCAGCAGCTCGGTGGACAGGGGGCGGAATGAGCAGTTCTTC; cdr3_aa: CASSSVDRGRNEQFF
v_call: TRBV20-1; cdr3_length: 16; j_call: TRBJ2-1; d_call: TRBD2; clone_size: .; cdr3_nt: TGCAGTGCTACCCGTGACTGGTTAGCGGGAGGGAATGAGCAGTTCTTC; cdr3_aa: CSATRDWLAGGNEQFF
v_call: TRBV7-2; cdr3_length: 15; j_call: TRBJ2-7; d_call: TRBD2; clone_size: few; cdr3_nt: TGTGCCAGCAGCTTGGATAGTAGCGGGAGGGTCAAGCAGTACTTC; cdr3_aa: CASSLDSSGRVKQYF
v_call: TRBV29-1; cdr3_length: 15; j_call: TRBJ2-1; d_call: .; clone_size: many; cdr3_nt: TGCAGCGTTGAAGATTCAAGGAGCTCCTACAATGAGCAGTTCTTC; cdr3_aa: CSVEDSRSSYNEQFF
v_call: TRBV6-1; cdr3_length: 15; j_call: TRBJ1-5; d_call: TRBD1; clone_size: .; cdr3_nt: TGTGCCAGCCATATCGGGACAGGGGCTTTTCAGCCCCAGCATTTT; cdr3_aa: CASHIGTGAFQPQHF
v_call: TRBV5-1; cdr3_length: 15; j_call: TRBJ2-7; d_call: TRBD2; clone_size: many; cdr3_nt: TGCGCCAGCAGCTTGGTCAATGGCGGGGGAGACGAGCAGTACTTC; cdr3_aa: CASSLVNGGGDEQYF
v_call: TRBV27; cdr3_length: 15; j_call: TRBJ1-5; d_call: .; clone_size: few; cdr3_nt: TGTGCCAGCAGTTCCCCAGGACAGCCTAATCAGCCCCAGCATTTT; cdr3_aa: CASSSPGQPNQPQHF
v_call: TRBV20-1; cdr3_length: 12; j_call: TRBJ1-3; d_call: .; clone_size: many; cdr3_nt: TGCAGTGCTAAAGGTTTTGGAAACACCATATATTTT; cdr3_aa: CSAKGFGNTIYF
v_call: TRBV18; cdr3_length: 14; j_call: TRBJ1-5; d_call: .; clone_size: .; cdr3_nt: TGTGCCAGCTCAAGCACACTTAGCAATCAGCCCCAGCATTTT; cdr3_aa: CASSSTLSNQPQHF
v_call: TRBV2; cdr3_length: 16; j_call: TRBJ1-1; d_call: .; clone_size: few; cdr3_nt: TGTGCCAGCAGTGTTGTAGGGGATCCCCTGAACACTGAAGCTTTCTTT; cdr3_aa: CASSVVGDPLNTEAFF
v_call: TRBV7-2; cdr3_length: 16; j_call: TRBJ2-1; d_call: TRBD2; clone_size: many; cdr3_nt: TGTGCCAGCAGCTCCACTAGCGGAGGGTTCTACAATGAGCAGTTCTTC; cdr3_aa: CASSSTSGGFYNEQFF
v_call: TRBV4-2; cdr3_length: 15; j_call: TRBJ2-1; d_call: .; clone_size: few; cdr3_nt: TGTGCCAGCAGCCCAGGGCTAGCGACCCACAATGAGCAGTTCTTC; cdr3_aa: CASSPGLATHNEQFF
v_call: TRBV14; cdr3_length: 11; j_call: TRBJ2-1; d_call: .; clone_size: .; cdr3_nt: TGTGCCAGCAGCCAAGAGCTAGAACAGTTCTTC; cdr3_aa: CASSQELEQFF
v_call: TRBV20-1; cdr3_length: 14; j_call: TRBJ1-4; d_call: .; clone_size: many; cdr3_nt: TGCAGTGCTAGGGGAAGACAGGCAAATGAAAAACTGTTTTTT; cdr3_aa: CSARGRQANEKLFF
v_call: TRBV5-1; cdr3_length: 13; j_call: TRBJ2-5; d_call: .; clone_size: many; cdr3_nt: TGCGCCAGCAGCTCAGGGGACCAAGAGACCCAGTACTTC; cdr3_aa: CASSSGDQETQYF
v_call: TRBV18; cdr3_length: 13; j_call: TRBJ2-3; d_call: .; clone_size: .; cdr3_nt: TGTGCCAGCTCACCATACGGTATAGATACGCAGTATTTT; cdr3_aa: CASSPYGIDTQYF
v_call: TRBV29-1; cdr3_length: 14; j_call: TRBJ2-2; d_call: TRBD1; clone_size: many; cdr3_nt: TGCAGCGTCGGGACAGGGGGCGCGGTCGGGGAGCTGTTTTTT; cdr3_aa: CSVGTGGAVGELFF
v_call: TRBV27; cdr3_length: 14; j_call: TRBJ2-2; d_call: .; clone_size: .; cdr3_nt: TGTGCCAGCAGTCCCCCCCGAAACACCGGGGAGCTGTTTTTT; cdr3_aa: CASSPPRNTGELFF
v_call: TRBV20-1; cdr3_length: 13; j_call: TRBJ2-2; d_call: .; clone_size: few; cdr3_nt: TGCAGTGCTAGGGACCGAGACACCGGGGAGCTGTTTTTT; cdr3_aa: CSARDRDTGELFF
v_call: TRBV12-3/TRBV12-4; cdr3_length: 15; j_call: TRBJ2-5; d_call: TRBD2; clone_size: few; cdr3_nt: TGTGCCAGCAGTTTTAGGGAGCGGGAGAGGGAGACCCAGTACTTC; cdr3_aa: CASSFRERERETQYF
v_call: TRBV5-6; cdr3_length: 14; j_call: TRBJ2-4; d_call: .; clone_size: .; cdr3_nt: TGTGCCAGCAGCTTGGTAGGAACCCTAAACATTCAGTACTTC; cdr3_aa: CASSLVGTLNIQYF